These 5 T cell receptor beta chains came from one sample sequenced in a study of T cells after yellow fever vaccination. Each CDR3 protein gets one entry after TCRdb re-called the 5' RACE reads with MiXCR. Of about 350,000 distinct CDR3 sequences listed, roughly 8% are singletons. The sample in question was PBMCs, obtained 35 to 50 days after the first yellow fever vaccination. The receptors come from a young man who received the YFV17D yellow fever vaccine.

This clonotype was seen a few times. The rearrangement links TRBV5-1 to TRBJ2-5; 9 bases are shared with TRBD2. CDR1 SGHRS and CDR2 YFSETQ come from the germline V gene. This CDR3 is built from 14 residues. J lost 5 bases, V lost 1 base, and 3 bases had no gene match. This chain's CDR3 is CASSLLAGRETQYF. The CDR3 DNA sequence: TGCGCCAGCAGCTTGCTAGCGGGGAGGGAGACCCAGTACTTC.

This clonotype came up many times. The J gene is TRBJ1-1, the V gene TRBV7-9; D ambiguous. The germline CDR1 and CDR2 sequences are SEHNR and FQNEAQ (reference sequence). CDR3 length equals 12 residues. Trimming removed 3 bases at V and 4 bases at J, with 6 bases between. CDR3 nucleotide sequence: TGTGCCAGCAGCTTCCCGGGCACTGAAGCTTTCTTT. Protein sequence: CASSFPGTEAFF. The whole variable domain, remainder taken from reference TRBV7-9 and TRBJ1-1, is DTGVSQNPRHKITKRGQNVTFRCDPISEHNRLYWYRQTLGQGPEFLTYFQNEAQLEKSRLLSDRFSAERPKGSFSTLEIQRTEQGDSAMYLCASSFPGTEAFFGQGTRLTVV.

This clonotype has at least ten counts. This rearrangement joins TRBV4-1 to TRBJ1-1; unclear D gene. In germline, CDR1 is MGHRA, CDR2 YSYEKL. This CDR3 region has 13 residues. The V end lost 1 base, the J end lost 1 base, and 4 bases lay between the germline ends. The CDR3 protein is CASSQVRNTEAFF. The CDR3 DNA reads TGCGCCAGCAGCCAAGTTAGGAACACTGAAGCTTTCTTT.

This clonotype was counted a few times. This chain joins TRBV7-3 and TRBJ1-5, with TRBD1 as a possible D gene (5 bases). The CDR3 loop spans 13 amino acids. Germline V gene data show CDR1 as SGHTA and CDR2 as FQGTGA. Trimming took off 5 bases at V and 9 bases at J, with 14 bases between the two ends. The CDR3 DNA is TGTGCCAGCAGCGTGGCGGCGGGGGGGCCCCAGCATTTT. Translating it yields CASSVAAGGPQHF.

V gene TRBV6-5 combines with J gene TRBJ2-7; tentatively, D is TRBD1 (6 bases). Germline CDR1 MNHEY, CDR2 SVGAGI. This CDR3 is built from 14 residues. Trimming removed 4 bases from V and 3 bases from J, with 13 bases in between. Written as DNA, the CDR3 is TGTGCCAGCAGTTCCTCGGACAGAAACTACGAGCAGTACGTC. Protein product: CASSSSDRNYEQYV.